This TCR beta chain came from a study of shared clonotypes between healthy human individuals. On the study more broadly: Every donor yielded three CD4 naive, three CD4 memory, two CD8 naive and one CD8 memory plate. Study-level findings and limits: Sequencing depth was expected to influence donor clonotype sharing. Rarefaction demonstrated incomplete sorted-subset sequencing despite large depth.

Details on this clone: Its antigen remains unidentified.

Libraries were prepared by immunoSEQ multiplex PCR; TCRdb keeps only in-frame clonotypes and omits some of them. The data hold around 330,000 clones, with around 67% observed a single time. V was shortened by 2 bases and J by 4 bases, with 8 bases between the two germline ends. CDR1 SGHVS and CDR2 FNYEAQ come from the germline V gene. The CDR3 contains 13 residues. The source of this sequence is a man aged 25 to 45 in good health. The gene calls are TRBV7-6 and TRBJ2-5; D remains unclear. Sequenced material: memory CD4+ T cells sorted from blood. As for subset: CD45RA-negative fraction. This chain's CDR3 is CASSLLGRETQYF. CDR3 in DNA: TGTGCCAGCAGCTTATTGGGCAGAGAGACCCAGTACTTC.